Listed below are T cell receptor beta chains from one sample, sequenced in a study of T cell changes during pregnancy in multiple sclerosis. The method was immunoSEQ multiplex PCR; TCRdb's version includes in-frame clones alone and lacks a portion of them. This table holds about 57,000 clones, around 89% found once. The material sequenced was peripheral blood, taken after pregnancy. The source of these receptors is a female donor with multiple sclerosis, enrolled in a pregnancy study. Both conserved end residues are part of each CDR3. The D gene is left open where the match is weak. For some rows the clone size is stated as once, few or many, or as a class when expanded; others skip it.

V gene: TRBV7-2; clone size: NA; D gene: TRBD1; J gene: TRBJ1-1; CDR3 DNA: TGTGCCAGCAGCCAGCATGAGCGGGACAGGGTTACTGAAGCTTTCTTT; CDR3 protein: CASSQHERDRVTEAFF
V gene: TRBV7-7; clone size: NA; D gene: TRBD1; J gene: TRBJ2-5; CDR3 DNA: TGTGCTAGCAGCCACCGACAGGGGTCGGAGACCCAGTACTTC; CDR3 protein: CASSHRQGSETQYF
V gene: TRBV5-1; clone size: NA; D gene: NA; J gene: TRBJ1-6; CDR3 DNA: TGCGCCAGCAGCTTGAGTGGCAGGGGCCGTTCACCCCTCCACTTT; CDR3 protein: CASSLSGRGRSPLHF
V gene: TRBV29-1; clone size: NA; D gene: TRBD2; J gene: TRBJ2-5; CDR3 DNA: TGCAGCGTTGGCAGGACTAGAGAGACCCAGTACTTC; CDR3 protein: CSVGRTRETQYF
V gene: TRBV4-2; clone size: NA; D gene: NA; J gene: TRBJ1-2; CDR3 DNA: TGTGCCAGCAGCCAAGACCTCAGGGCGGATGGCTACACCTTC; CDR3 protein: CASSQDLRADGYTF
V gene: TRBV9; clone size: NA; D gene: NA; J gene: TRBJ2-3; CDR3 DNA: TGTGCCAGCAGCGTAGACAGTTCCACAGATACGCAGTATTTT; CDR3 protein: CASSVDSSTDTQYF
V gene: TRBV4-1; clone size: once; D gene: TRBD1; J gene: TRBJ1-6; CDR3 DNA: TGCGCCAGCAGAGACAGGGGGCACTCACCCCTCCACTTT; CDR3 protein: CASRDRGHSPLHF
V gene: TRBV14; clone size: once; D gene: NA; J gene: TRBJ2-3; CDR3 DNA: TGTGCCAGCAGCCGACGACAGACCACAGATACGCAGTATTTT; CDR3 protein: CASSRRQTTDTQYF
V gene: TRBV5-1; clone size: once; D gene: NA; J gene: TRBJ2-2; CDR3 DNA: TGCGCCAGCAGCGGAGGAAGGGGGGAGCTGTTTTTT; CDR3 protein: CASSGGRGELFF
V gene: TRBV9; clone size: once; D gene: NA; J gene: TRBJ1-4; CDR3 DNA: TGTGCCAGCAGTCCGGCGGGGTTAAATGAAAAACTGTTTTTT; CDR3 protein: CASSPAGLNEKLFF
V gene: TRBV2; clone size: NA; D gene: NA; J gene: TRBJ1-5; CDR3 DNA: TGTGCCAGCGCCCCAGAAAGCAATCAGCCCCAGCATTTT; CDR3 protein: CASAPESNQPQHF
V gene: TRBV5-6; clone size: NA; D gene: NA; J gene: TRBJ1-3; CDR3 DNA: TGTGCCAGCAGCGGGAGGCAAAACACCATATATTTT; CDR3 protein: CASSGRQNTIYF
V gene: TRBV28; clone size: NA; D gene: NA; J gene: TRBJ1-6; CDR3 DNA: TGTGCCAGCAAGTCCCTGGAGGGCATCGTAAATTCACCCCTCCACTTT; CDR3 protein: CASKSLEGIVNSPLHF
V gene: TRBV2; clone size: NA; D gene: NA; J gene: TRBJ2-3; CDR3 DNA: TGTGCCAGCAGTGCTGAGGGGGGAGGGGATACGCAGTATTTT; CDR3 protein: CASSAEGGGDTQYF
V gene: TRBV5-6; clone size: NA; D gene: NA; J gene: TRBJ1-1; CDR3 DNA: TGTGCCAGCAGCTTGAGCAGGGTTTTGAACACTGAAGCTTTCTTT; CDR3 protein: CASSLSRVLNTEAFF
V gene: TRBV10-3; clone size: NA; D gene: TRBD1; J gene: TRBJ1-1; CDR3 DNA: TGTGCCATCAGTCGAAACAGGGGATCGAACACTGAAGCTTTCTTT; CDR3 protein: CAISRNRGSNTEAFF
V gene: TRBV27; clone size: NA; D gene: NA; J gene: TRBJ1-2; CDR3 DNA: TGTGCCAGCAGGGAGAACCCTAACTATGGCTACACCTTC; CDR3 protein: CASRENPNYGYTF
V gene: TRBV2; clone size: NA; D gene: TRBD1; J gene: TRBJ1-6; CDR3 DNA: TGTGCCAGCAGAGACCCGGGACAGGGAGATTCACCCCTCCACTTT; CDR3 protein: CASRDPGQGDSPLHF
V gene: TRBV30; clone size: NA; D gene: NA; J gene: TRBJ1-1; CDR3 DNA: TGTGCCTGGAATGACAGGAACACTGAAGCTTTCTTT; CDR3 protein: CAWNDRNTEAFF
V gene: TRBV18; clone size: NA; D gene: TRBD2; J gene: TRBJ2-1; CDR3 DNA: TGTGCCAGCTCCGCCAAACGGGGGGTTAATGAGCAGTTCTTC; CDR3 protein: CASSAKRGVNEQFF
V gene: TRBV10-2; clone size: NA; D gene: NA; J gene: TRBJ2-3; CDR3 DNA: TGCGCCAGCAGCTCTTCAAGGGCCAGGGAGGTCACAGATACGCAGTATTTT; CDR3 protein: CASSSSRAREVTDTQYF